A selection of T cell receptor beta chains follows, all from one sample in a study of beta chain features in type 1 diabetes. Generated by immunoSEQ multiplex PCR, the TCRdb table keeps only in-frame clones and is missing some. The sample comprises roughly 500,000 clones, 10% to 12% of which are singletons, and around 0.05% rests with the top ten. Sequences were obtained from naive CD4+ T cells from blood. These receptors were obtained from a woman between 18 and 29 years old in good health. Both conserved end residues are part of each CDR3. The order of the fields is J gene, D gene, V gene, clone size, CDR3 protein, CDR3 DNA. D genes are given only for firm matches. A clone size is listed for some rows: how often the clone was seen (once, few, many), or a class if it is expanded.

j_gene: TRBJ2-2
d_gene: TRBD1
v_gene: TRBV7-9
abundance: few
CDR3aa: CASSYTGGGELFF
CDR3nt: TGTGCCAGCAGTTATACAGGGGGCGGGGAGCTGTTTTTT

j_gene: TRBJ1-2
d_gene: -
v_gene: TRBV20-1
abundance: few
CDR3aa: CSARLRGGYTF
CDR3nt: TGCAGTGCTAGGCTCAGGGGAGGCTACACCTTC

j_gene: TRBJ2-5
d_gene: -
v_gene: TRBV4-2
abundance: few
CDR3aa: CASSQDSRVAHEGETQYF
CDR3nt: TGTGCCAGCAGCCAAGACTCCCGAGTTGCCCACGAGGGAGAGACCCAGTACTTC

j_gene: TRBJ2-3
d_gene: TRBD2
v_gene: TRBV19
abundance: few
CDR3aa: CASSIGGARRVHTQYF
CDR3nt: TGTGCCAGTAGTATCGGGGGGGCCAGACGGGTGCATACGCAGTATTTT

j_gene: TRBJ2-4
d_gene: -
v_gene: TRBV30
abundance: few
CDR3aa: CAWSEQLAKNIQYF
CDR3nt: TGTGCCTGGAGTGAACAGCTAGCCAAAAACATTCAGTACTTC

j_gene: TRBJ1-2
d_gene: -
v_gene: TRBV28
abundance: few
CDR3aa: CASSFGRDYGYTF
CDR3nt: TGTGCCAGCAGTTTCGGGAGAGACTATGGCTACACCTTC

j_gene: TRBJ2-3
d_gene: TRBD2
v_gene: TRBV5-1
abundance: few
CDR3aa: CASSLAGDADTQYF
CDR3nt: TGCGCCAGCAGTTTAGCGGGAGATGCAGATACGCAGTATTTT

j_gene: TRBJ1-2
d_gene: -
v_gene: TRBV4-2
abundance: few
CDR3aa: CASSQKGRDGYTF
CDR3nt: TGTGCCAGCAGCCAGAAGGGTAGGGATGGCTACACCTTC

j_gene: TRBJ2-7
d_gene: TRBD2
v_gene: TRBV7-2
abundance: -
CDR3aa: CASSPHGASGTYEQYF
CDR3nt: TGTGCCAGCAGCCCTCATGGGGCTAGCGGGACCTACGAGCAGTACTTC

j_gene: TRBJ2-1
d_gene: TRBD2
v_gene: TRBV7-9
abundance: few
CDR3aa: CASPWVAGGSYNEQFF
CDR3nt: TGTGCCAGCCCCTGGGTAGCGGGAGGGTCCTACAATGAGCAGTTCTTC

j_gene: TRBJ2-5
d_gene: TRBD2
v_gene: TRBV30
abundance: -
CDR3aa: CAWSVLRTSGSGETQYF
CDR3nt: TGTGCCTGGAGTGTACTTCGAACTAGCGGGAGTGGGGAGACCCAGTACTTC

j_gene: TRBJ2-2
d_gene: -
v_gene: TRBV7-2
abundance: -
CDR3aa: CASSYRQATGELFF
CDR3nt: TGTGCCAGCAGTTACAGACAGGCCACCGGGGAGCTGTTTTTT

j_gene: TRBJ2-1
d_gene: -
v_gene: TRBV4-1
abundance: -
CDR3aa: CASSQVTPYNEQFF
CDR3nt: TGCGCCAGCAGCCAAGTGACACCCTACAATGAGCAGTTCTTC

j_gene: TRBJ2-5
d_gene: -
v_gene: TRBV9
abundance: many
CDR3aa: CASSVGTGETQYF
CDR3nt: TGTGCCAGCAGCGTGGGGACGGGAGAGACCCAGTACTTC

j_gene: TRBJ1-4
d_gene: -
v_gene: TRBV28
abundance: few
CDR3aa: CASTRGAGRKLFF
CDR3nt: TGTGCCAGCACCAGAGGGGCAGGGAGGAAACTGTTTTTT

j_gene: TRBJ2-1
d_gene: -
v_gene: TRBV2
abundance: -
CDR3aa: CASSDRGNEQFF
CDR3nt: TGTGCCAGCAGTGATAGGGGGAATGAGCAGTTCTTC